The 32 T cell receptor beta chains below were found in one sample sequenced in a study of blood T cell dynamics during melanoma immunotherapy. Sequencing used immunoSEQ multiplex PCR; TCRdb keeps in-frame clones, though not all of them. The sample yields almost 15,000 clones, 92% seen once. Time point indicated: week 3, after first cycle of checkpoint inhibitor. The sample was blood, taken from a patient treated with checkpoint blockade. The receptors here all came from a human donor with melanoma.

The gene calls are TRBV2 and TRBJ2-3, with TRBD2 as a possible D gene (7 bases). CDR1 is SNHLY and CDR2 is FYNNEI in the germline V gene. The CDR3 spans 12 residues. V was pared by 5 bases and J by 8 bases, with 11 bases between. This chain's CDR3 is CASSRGAGTQYF. The CDR3 bases are TGTGCCAGCAGTCGGGGGGCAGGTACGCAGTATTTT.

V is TRBV5-4 and J is TRBJ2-7; 13 bases align to TRBD2. This CDR3 is built from 15 residues. With V trimmed by 4 bases and J by 4 bases, 5 bases remained unmatched. Germline CDR1 is SGHNT and CDR2 is YYREEE (reference sequence). Here the CDR3 reads CASSPGLAGVYEQYF. CDR3 coding DNA: TGTGCCAGCAGCCCCGGACTAGCGGGAGTGTACGAGCAGTACTTC.

This clone was detected only once. CDR3 sequence: CASSVATGGSPLHF. In DNA form, the CDR3 reads TGTGCCAGCAGCGTAGCTACGGGGGGATCACCCCTCCACTTT. V gene TRBV9 combines with J gene TRBJ1-6; the D gene is possibly TRBD1 (5 bases). The CDR3 is 14 amino acids. Looked up from germline, CDR1 is SGDLS and CDR2 is YYNGEE. V lost 0 bases and J lost 10, with 11 bases in between.

This clone was recorded only once. The rearrangement uses TRBV5-8 and TRBJ2-3; TRBD2 matches at 13 bases. Germline V gene lookup returns CDR1 SGHTS and CDR2 YDEGEE. With 0 bases clipped from V and 4 bases from J, the junction kept 5 bases outside the gene matches. This CDR3 spans 17 amino acids. Written as DNA, the CDR3 is TGTGCCAGCAGCTTGGGACTAGCGGGAGGTCAGTCAGATACGCAGTATTTT. It encodes CASSLGLAGGQSDTQYF.

The J gene is TRBJ2-1, the V gene TRBV2, with TRBD2 as a possible D gene (5 bases). The germline V and J ends were trimmed by 4 bases and 14 bases, with 21 bases remaining between them. This CDR3 comprises 14 residues. Germline V gene lookup returns CDR1 SNHLY and CDR2 FYNNEI. CDR3 sequence (DNA): TGTGCCAGCAGTGTCGGCCGCGCGCGGGCCGAGGAGTTCTTC. Its protein product is CASSVGRARAEEFF.

This clone was picked up a small number of times. The chain is built from TRBV7-8 and TRBJ1-1, with unresolved D. V was cut by 4 bases and J by 4 bases, with 13 bases left in between. The germline gives CDR1 SGHVS, CDR2 FQNEAQ. This CDR3 region has 14 residues. The CDR3 coding sequence is TGTGCCAGCAGCTCCCGGGGTATTGGCACTGAAGCTTTCTTT. Encoded protein: CASSSRGIGTEAFF.

Only a few counts were recorded for this clone. The rearrangement uses TRBV19 and TRBJ2-7; TRBD2 matches 8 bases. Trimming removed 5 bases from V and 5 bases from J; junction bases left unmatched: 5. The germline gives CDR1 LNHDA, CDR2 SQIVND (reference sequence). This CDR3 has 13 residues. This CDR3 is CASSERGRNEQYF. CDR3 in DNA: TGTGCCAGTAGTGAGCGGGGGCGGAACGAGCAGTACTTC. Based on the CDR3 plus reference TRBV19 and TRBJ2-7, the full variable domain is DGGITQSPKYLFRKEGQNVTLSCEQNLNHDAMYWYRQDPGQGLRLIYYSQIVNDFQKGDIAEGYSVSREKKESFPLTVTSAQKNPTAFYLCASSERGRNEQYFGPGTRLTVT.

The chain couples TRBV7-3 to TRBJ1-1, with D tentatively TRBD1 (5 bases). The CDR3 is 12 residues long. The V end was cut by 5 bases, the J end by 8 bases, with 12 bases between. CDR1 and CDR2 from the germline V gene are SGHTA and FQGTGA. The DNA of the CDR3 is TGTGCCAGCAGCGCGGGACGGATAGAAGCTTTCTTT. Translation: CASSAGRIEAFF.

This clone was seen a single time. The chain recombines TRBV10-3 with TRBJ1-2; D is uncertain. CDR1 ENHRY and CDR2 SYGVKD come from the germline V gene. V shed 11 bases and J shed 0 bases, with 7 bases lying between them. This CDR3 is built from 11 residues. CDR3 sequence: CALWTNYGYTF. The CDR3 DNA reads TGTGCCCTGTGGACTAACTATGGCTACACCTTC.

V and J are TRBV19 and TRBJ2-3; 7 nucleotides line up with TRBD2. The V and J ends lost 3 bases and 6 bases, in that order; junction bases with no gene match: 3. Germline CDR1 LNHDA, CDR2 SQIVND (reference sequence). CDR3 length: 13 residues. The CDR3: CASSMGRADTQYF. Here the CDR3 DNA reads TGTGCCAGTAGTATGGGGAGGGCGGATACGCAGTATTTT.

The chain carries TRBV29-1 and TRBJ1-2; the D gene is possibly TRBD1 (6 bases). V dropped 4 bases and J dropped 8 bases, with 14 bases sitting between them. The CDR3 is made up of 12 amino acids. The germline V gene has CDR1 SQVTM and CDR2 ANQGSEA. Written as DNA, the CDR3 is TGCAGCGTTGGGCAGGGGAGAGAGGGCTACACCTTC. This codes for CSVGQGREGYTF. Supplemented by reference TRBV29-1 and TRBJ1-2, the full variable domain reads SAVISQKPSRDICQRGTSLTIQCQVDSQVTMMFWYRQQPGQSLTLIATANQGSEATYESGFVIDKFPISRPNLTFSTLTVSNMSPEDSSIYLCSVGQGREGYTFGSGTRLTVV.

The rearrangement joins TRBV10-3 to TRBJ2-3; D is unresolved. This CDR3 spans 15 amino acids. The germline V gene encodes CDR1 ENHRY and CDR2 SYGVKD. Between the trimmed V and J ends, which lost 2 bases and 4 bases, there was a span of 13 bases. This chain's CDR3 is CAISEPPPGPDTQYF. For the CDR3, the DNA is TGTGCCATCAGTGAGCCCCCCCCCGGACCAGATACGCAGTATTTT.

The chain is built from TRBV5-1 and TRBJ1-6; unclear D gene. The V and J ends lost 5 bases and 6 bases respectively, with 15 bases between them. The CDR3 consists of 15 residues. Germline loops: CDR1 SGHRS, CDR2 YFSETQ. The CDR3, as DNA: TGCGCCAGCAGGTACGGAGAGAGACCTAATTCACCCCTCCACTTT. Its protein is CASRYGERPNSPLHF.

The rearrangement uses TRBV6-5 and TRBJ2-5, with TRBD1 as a possible D gene (7 bases). Germline loops: CDR1 MNHEY, CDR2 SVGAGI. This CDR3 is 15 amino acids long. Trimming removed 6 bases from V and 4 bases from J, with 18 bases in between. DNA for the CDR3: TGTGCCAGCAGACCTACTCAGGGGGGAGGAGAGACCCAGTACTTC. Translating gives CASRPTQGGGETQYF.

This clone was found a few times. V and J are TRBV10-3 and TRBJ1-6; 9 bases match TRBD1. With 6 bases clipped from V and 8 bases from J, the junction kept 5 bases outside the gene matches. The CDR3 contains 14 residues. Germline V gene sequence: CDR1 ENHRY, CDR2 SYGVKD. The CDR3 coding sequence is TGTGCCATCAGGCCGGGACAGGGTGATTCACCCCTCCACTTT. Protein sequence: CAIRPGQGDSPLHF.

This clone has just one count. This sequence joins TRBV28 and TRBJ2-7, with D hard to call. Trimming removed 5 bases from V and 6 bases from J, with 11 bases in between. The length of the CDR3 is 12 residues. Germline CDR1 MDHEN, CDR2 SYDVKM. The CDR3 DNA is TGTGCCAGCAGTCTACCCAGCCTCGAGCAGTACTTC. It encodes CASSLPSLEQYF.

The CDR3 loop is CASSPLGTGGLKGEYSNQPQHF. The CDR3 region has the DNA TGTGCCAGCTCACCACTCGGGACAGGGGGCTTAAAAGGGGAATATAGCAATCAGCCCCAGCATTTT. The chain links TRBV18 to TRBJ1-5; TRBD1 aligns across 12 bases. The CDR3 runs 22 residues. Per the germline V gene, CDR1 is KGHSH and CDR2 is LQKENI. The trim removed 1 base at V and 0 bases at J, leaving 16 bases unmatched. The variable domain in full, with the rest retrieved from reference TRBV18 and TRBJ1-5, is NAGVMQNPRHLVRRRGQEARLRCSPMKGHSHVYWYRQLPEEGLKFMVYLQKENIIDESGMPKERFSAEFPKEGPSILRIQQVVRGDSAAYFCASSPLGTGGLKGEYSNQPQHFGDGTRLSIL.

The V call is TRBV7-9, the J call TRBJ2-1; D remains ambiguous. Trimming took 5 bases from V and 6 from J, leaving 8 bases between them. The germline V gene encodes CDR1 SEHNR and CDR2 FQNEAQ (reference sequence). The CDR3 extends over 12 amino acids. The chain's CDR3 is CASSPASNEQFF. Written as DNA, the CDR3 is TGTGCCAGCAGCCCCGCCTCCAATGAGCAGTTCTTC. The variable domain in full, completed from reference TRBV7-9 and TRBJ2-1, reads DTGVSQNPRHKITKRGQNVTFRCDPISEHNRLYWYRQTLGQGPEFLTYFQNEAQLEKSRLLSDRFSAERPKGSFSTLEIQRTEQGDSAMYLCASSPASNEQFFGPGTRLTVL.

The CDR3, as DNA: TGCGCCAGCAGCTTGGAATATGGCAGGGGTATGAGTGAAGCTTTCTTT. Translating gives CASSLEYGRGMSEAFF. V gene TRBV5-1 combines with J gene TRBJ1-1; maybe TRBD1 (6 bases). V lost 0 bases, J lost 7 bases, and 19 bases lay in between. Per germline, CDR1 SGHRS and CDR2 YFSETQ. The CDR3 is 16 residues long.

The V call is TRBV5-1, the J call TRBJ2-7; D is ambiguous. CDR1 is SGHRS and CDR2 is YFSETQ in the germline V gene. The CDR3 covers 13 residues. Trimming pared 1 base from V and 7 bases from J, leaving 12 bases between. CDR3 amino acids: CASSLQRSEEQYF. The DNA for the CDR3 is TGCGCCAGCAGCTTGCAGAGGTCGGAGGAGCAGTACTTC.

This sequence joins TRBV6-4 and TRBJ1-2, with 9 bases aligning to TRBD1. Germline assignment: CDR1 MRHNA and CDR2 SNTAGT. This CDR3 spans 15 amino acids. Trimming removed 5 bases from V and 4 bases from J; junction bases left unmatched: 8. The CDR3: CASSYIRTGVYGYTF. The DNA for the CDR3 is TGTGCCAGCAGTTACATACGGACAGGGGTCTATGGCTACACCTTC.

This chain joins TRBV6-1 and TRBJ1-1; D ambiguous. The CDR3 has 15 amino acids. In germline, CDR1 is MNHNS, CDR2 SASEGT. V gave up 9 bases and J gave up 1 base, with 18 bases separating them. Here the CDR3 DNA reads TGTGCCAGTCGTTCGGACCCCCTCTCGAACACTGAAGCTTTCTTT. It translates to CASRSDPLSNTEAFF.

This rearrangement joins TRBV7-6 to TRBJ1-4; a possible D gene is TRBD1 (6 bases). Per germline, CDR1 SGHVS and CDR2 FNYEAQ. The CDR3 consists of 14 residues. Trimming removed 3 bases at V and 12 bases at J, with 17 bases between. The CDR3 DNA sequence: TGTGCCAGCAGCTTTAGGGGGGGTTTTAGGGAACTGTTTTTT. This encodes CASSFRGGFRELFF.

The CDR3, as DNA: TGCGCCAGCATGGTCGGGGGCCTAAGGGATACGCAGTATTTT. Protein product: CASMVGGLRDTQYF. The genes are TRBV5-1 and TRBJ2-3; possibly TRBD1 or TRBD2 for D (6 bases each). Trimming cost V 6 bases and J 6 bases, with 17 bases left between them. The CDR3 spans 14 residues. Germline V gives CDR1 SGHRS, CDR2 YFSETQ.

This sequence joins TRBV10-3 and TRBJ1-5; 10 nucleotides match TRBD1. Trimming removed 0 bases from V and 0 bases from J; junction bases left unmatched: 2. This CDR3 is built from 17 residues. Germline V gene data show CDR1 as ENHRY and CDR2 as SYGVKD. This chain's CDR3 is CAISESGTGVSNQPQHF. The CDR3 nucleotides read TGTGCCATCAGTGAGTCAGGGACAGGGGTTAGCAATCAGCCCCAGCATTTT.

The genes are TRBV11-3 and TRBJ2-1; no clear D. Trimming shortened V by 5 bases and J by 9 bases, and 8 bases separated the two germline ends. CDR1 and CDR2 (germline): SGHNT, YENEEA. The length of the CDR3 is 11 residues. CDR3 residues: CASSRNLEQFF. Written as DNA, the CDR3 is TGTGCCAGCAGCCGCAATCTTGAGCAGTTCTTC.

The chain uses TRBV11-2 and TRBJ2-1; 12 bases map to TRBD2. Trimming cost V 4 bases and J 7 bases; bases outside gene matches: 8. Germline V gene data show CDR1 as SGHAT and CDR2 as FQNNGV. The CDR3 contains 16 residues. The CDR3 DNA sequence: TGTGCCAGCAGCTCCCGACTAGCGGGAGTTGGGAATGAGCAGTTCTTC. Its translation: CASSSRLAGVGNEQFF.

V and J are TRBV7-9 and TRBJ1-1, with no clear D. The CDR3 is made up of 13 amino acids. Germline lookup yields CDR1 SEHNR and CDR2 FQNEAQ (reference sequence). Between the trimmed V and J ends, which lost 3 bases and 2 bases, there was a span of 7 bases. In nucleotides, the CDR3 is TGTGCCAGCAGCTTGTACCCAAACACTGAAGCTTTCTTT. Translation: CASSLYPNTEAFF. Complete variable domain (other parts from reference TRBV7-9 and TRBJ1-1): DTGVSQNPRHKITKRGQNVTFRCDPISEHNRLYWYRQTLGQGPEFLTYFQNEAQLEKSRLLSDRFSAERPKGSFSTLEIQRTEQGDSAMYLCASSLYPNTEAFFGQGTRLTVV.

The gene calls are TRBV11-2 and TRBJ2-1, with a possible D match to TRBD2 (5 bases). Germline V lookup: CDR1 SGHAT, CDR2 FQNNGV. Trimming took 5 bases from V and 10 from J, leaving 9 bases between them. The CDR3 spans 11 residues. CDR3 amino acids: CASSMIAEQFF. As DNA, the CDR3 is TGTGCCAGCAGCATGATAGCGGAGCAGTTCTTC.

The chain uses TRBV5-1 and TRBJ2-7; D might be TRBD2 (5 bases). Between the trimmed V and J ends, which lost 0 bases and 3 bases, there was a span of 13 bases. Germline loops: CDR1 SGHRS, CDR2 YFSETQ. The CDR3 totals 15 residues. For the CDR3, the DNA is TGCGCCAGCAGCTTGGCTCCGGGATTCTACTACGAGCAGTACTTC. Its translation is CASSLAPGFYYEQYF.

The rearrangement uses TRBV6-6 and TRBJ2-2; D is unclear. CDR3 length equals 14 residues. Germline CDR1 MNHNY, CDR2 SVGAGI (reference sequence). The germline V and J ends were trimmed by 3 bases and 4 bases, with 9 bases remaining between them. The CDR3 DNA follows: TGTGCCAGCAGTTATACTCGACCCACCGGGGAGCTGTTTTTT. It is translated as CASSYTRPTGELFF.

This chain joins TRBV7-3 and TRBJ2-7; 7 bases match TRBD2. The length of the CDR3 is 16 residues. V lost 0 bases to trimming and J lost 5 bases; unmatched junction nucleotides: 10. Germline V gives CDR1 SGHTA, CDR2 FQGTGA. DNA of the CDR3: TGTGCCAGCAGCTTAACCCCCTCGGGGGGTCCCCACGAGCAGTACTTC. Translated: CASSLTPSGGPHEQYF. Full variable domain (outside the CDR3, taken from reference TRBV7-3 and TRBJ2-7): GAGVSQTPSNKVTEKGKYVELRCDPISGHTALYWYRQSLGQGPEFLIYFQGTGAADDSGLPNDRFFAVRPEGSVSTLKIQRTERGDSAVYLCASSLTPSGGPHEQYFGPGTRLTVT.